The next 19 T cell receptor beta chains were all read from a single sample in a study of early T cells in non-severe SARS-CoV-2 infection. TCRdb called the 5' RACE reads again in MiXCR, with one record for every CDR3 protein. The sample contains roughly 17,000 distinct CDR3 sequences, about 5% of which appear only once. Sequencing was done on a sample of whole blood. The receptors stem from an adult who was a healthcare worker with PCR-confirmed SARS-CoV-2 infection or an uninfected control (not recorded which).

This clonotype was picked up many times. The V and J genes are TRBV7-2 and TRBJ2-3; 13 nucleotides agree with TRBD2. Trimming took 2 bases from V and 1 from J; bases not matched to a gene: 6. Germline loops: CDR1 SGHTA, CDR2 FQGNSA. The CDR3 covers 18 residues. The CDR3 bases are TGTGCCAGCAGCTTAACTAGCGGGAGGGCGGGGGGCACAGATACGCAGTATTTT. This gives the protein CASSLTSGRAGGTDTQYF.

This clonotype showed up many times. V is TRBV18 and J is TRBJ2-3; the D is unclear. This CDR3 has 15 amino acids. Germline CDR1 is KGHSH and CDR2 is LQKENI. Trimming removed 6 bases at V and 3 bases at J, with 16 bases between. CDR3 loop: CASSPRALPTDTQYF. In nucleotides, the CDR3 is TGTGCCAGCTCCCCTAGAGCGCTCCCGACAGATACGCAGTATTTT.

By its share, this clonotype is medium-sized. The genes are TRBV15 and TRBJ2-7, with D maybe TRBD2 (6 bases). Germline CDR1 is LNHNV and CDR2 is YYDKDF (reference sequence). Trimming pared 1 base from V and 7 bases from J, leaving 14 bases between. This CDR3 comprises 14 residues. CDR3 region: CATSRGLVPWEQYV. CDR3 coding DNA: TGTGCCACCAGCAGAGGACTAGTGCCCTGGGAGCAGTACGTC.

The chain employs TRBV7-9 and TRBJ1-3; D is undetermined. CDR1 and CDR2 (germline): SEHNR, FQNEAQ (reference sequence). Trimming took off 8 bases at V and 3 bases at J, with 8 bases between the two ends. The CDR3 has 12 amino acids. Here the CDR3 reads CASGGDGNTIYF. The DNA for the CDR3 is TGTGCCAGCGGCGGGGATGGAAACACCATATATTTT.

This clonotype has only a few counts. The chain has TRBV7-9 and TRBJ2-7; 8 nucleotides line up with TRBD1. V shed 9 bases, J shed 5 bases, and the junction held 9 bases outside the gene matches. Germline V gene data show CDR1 as SEHNR and CDR2 as FQNEAQ (reference sequence). This CDR3 comprises 13 residues. For the CDR3, the DNA is TGTGCCAGTGACAGGGGTTTTGCGGACGAGCAGTACTTC. Protein sequence: CASDRGFADEQYF. Full variable domain (remainder filled in from reference TRBV7-9 and TRBJ2-7): DTGVSQNPRHKITKRGQNVTFRCDPISEHNRLYWYRQTLGQGPEFLTYFQNEAQLEKSRLLSDRFSAERPKGSFSTLEIQRTEQGDSAMYLCASDRGFADEQYFGPGTRLTVT.

At least ten counts were recorded for this clonotype. The rearrangement links TRBV15 to TRBJ2-5; 9 positions agree with TRBD2. The length of the CDR3 is 15 residues. In germline, CDR1 is LNHNV, CDR2 YYDKDF (reference sequence). After removal of 0 bases from V and 6 bases from J, the junction contained 5 bases not matched to a gene. CDR3 sequence (DNA): TGTGCCACCAGCAGAGATCGGGCGGGAGGGCAGACCCAGTACTTC. Translated, it gives CATSRDRAGGQTQYF.

In its sample, this clonotype was seen many times. V gene TRBV24-1 combines with J gene TRBJ2-5, with TRBD2 as a possible D gene (6 bases). V dropped 1 base and J dropped 4 bases, with 12 bases sitting between them. CDR3 length: 15 amino acids. Germline V lookup: CDR1 KGHDR, CDR2 SFDVKD. The CDR3 here is CATSDFGGRGETQYF. The CDR3, as DNA: TGTGCCACCAGTGATTTCGGGGGAAGGGGAGAGACCCAGTACTTC.

This clonotype was seen repeatedly, ten times or more. The rearrangement joins TRBV29-1 to TRBJ2-5; the D call may be TRBD1 or TRBD2 (5 bases each). Germline CDR1 reads SQVTM; CDR2 reads ANQGSEA. The CDR3 has 15 amino acids. V was cut by 6 bases and J by 7 bases, with 24 bases left in between. The CDR3 DNA sequence: TGCAGCGTCTCTTACCGGGCAGGCCCTGGGGGGACCCAGTACTTC. Translating gives CSVSYRAGPGGTQYF.

This clonotype has ten or more counts. The V gene is TRBV4-1, the J gene TRBJ1-1, with no clear D. Germline V CDR1 and CDR2: MGHRA, YSYEKL. V lost 5 bases and J 3 bases, leaving 10 bases between the germline ends. The CDR3 is made up of 13 amino acids. As DNA, the CDR3 is TGCGCCAGCAGCTCAAAGACCGACACTGAAGCTTTCTTT. Residues: CASSSKTDTEAFF.

This clonotype was counted a few times. The chain links TRBV20-1 to TRBJ2-5, with D possibly matching TRBD1 (5 bases). CDR1 and CDR2 from the germline V gene are DFQATT and SNEGSKA (reference sequence). The CDR3 is 12 amino acids. With 0 bases removed from V and 13 bases from J, the gap between germline ends came to 15 bases. CDR3 sequence (DNA): TGCAGTGCTAGAGAGGTTAGGGGCCCACCGTACTTC. Translated: CSAREVRGPPYF.

This clonotype was detected ten times or more. The V and J genes are TRBV19 and TRBJ2-1; D is uncertain. The CDR3 is 14 residues long. The V and J ends lost 3 bases and 6 bases respectively, with 12 bases between them. Germline CDR1 is LNHDA and CDR2 is SQIVND (reference sequence). The CDR3, as DNA: TGTGCCAGTAGTATCGGTCCGCCACCCAATGAGCAGTTCTTC. Its translation: CASSIGPPPNEQFF.

This clonotype was counted many times. The rearrangement links TRBV9 to TRBJ2-7; D is ambiguous. The CDR3 runs 12 residues. Germline V gives CDR1 SGDLS, CDR2 YYNGEE. The V end lost 3 bases, the J end lost 3 bases, and 7 bases lay between the germline ends. The CDR3 reads CASSGSNYEQYF. The CDR3, as DNA: TGTGCCAGCAGCGGGTCTAACTACGAGCAGTACTTC.

This clonotype was observed at least ten times. This chain connects TRBV29-1 to TRBJ1-1; 8 bases are shared with TRBD1. Trimming at V came to 6 bases and at J to 5 bases, leaving 8 bases not matched to a gene. Germline V gene lookup returns CDR1 SQVTM and CDR2 ANQGSEA. CDR3 length: 13 residues. As DNA, the CDR3 is TGCAGCGTCAGGGGGCCGGGATTAACTGAAGCTTTCTTT. Translating it yields CSVRGPGLTEAFF.

In this sample, this clonotype turned up a few times. The J gene is TRBJ2-1, the V gene TRBV7-9, with 7 bases lining up with TRBD1. V was pared by 3 bases and J by 16 bases, with 6 bases of the junction left unmatched. CDR3 length equals 11 residues. Germline V gene lookup returns CDR1 SEHNR and CDR2 FQNEAQ (reference sequence). CDR3 DNA: TGTGCCAGCAGCTTCGGACAGGTCCTTTTCTTC. Translating gives CASSFGQVLFF.

By sample fraction, this clonotype is medium-sized. The V and J genes are TRBV16 and TRBJ1-1, with D unclear. Trimming left V 2 bases short and J 0 bases short, with 4 bases between. CDR3 length: 13 amino acids. The V gene's germline CDR1 is KGHSY and CDR2 FQNENV. The CDR3 DNA reads as TGTGCCAGCAGCCAAACGGTGAACACTGAAGCTTTCTTT. Translation gives CASSQTVNTEAFF. Full variable domain (outside the CDR3, taken from reference TRBV16 and TRBJ1-1): GEEVAQTPKHLVRGEGQKAKLYCAPIKGHSYVFWYQQVLKNEFKFLISFQNENVFDETGMPKERFSAKCLPNSPCSLEIQATKLEDSAVYFCASSQTVNTEAFFGQGTRLTVV.

This clonotype is medium-sized in the sample. The rearrangement uses TRBV20-1 and TRBJ2-1, with D maybe TRBD1 (5 bases). The ends were cut back, 1 base at V and 8 bases at J, with 18 bases in the middle. The germline CDR1 and CDR2 sequences are DFQATT and SNEGSKA (reference sequence). This CDR3 region has 15 residues. The CDR3 nucleotides read TGCAGTGCTAGAGTATCAGGGCGAAGCGTCTATGAGCAGTTCTTC. Its protein is CSARVSGRSVYEQFF.

This clonotype was picked up many times. V gene TRBV12-3 or TRBV12-4 combines with J gene TRBJ2-3; 13 positions agree with TRBD2. The CDR3 sequence is 16 residues long. The trim removed 5 bases at V and 1 base at J, leaving 3 bases unmatched. CDR3 nucleotides: TGTGCCAGCAGTCTCGGGACTAGCGGGGGCACAGATACGCAGTATTTT. Protein sequence: CASSLGTSGGTDTQYF.

Ten or more counts support this clonotype. The chain links TRBV12-3 or TRBV12-4 to TRBJ1-5; D is uncertain. This CDR3 region has 15 residues. The germline V and J ends were trimmed by 0 bases and 0 bases, with 6 bases remaining between them. In DNA, the CDR3 is TGTGCCAGCAGTTTAGCGGTCTATAGCAATCAGCCCCAGCATTTT. It encodes CASSLAVYSNQPQHF.

This clonotype is labeled medium-sized. The rearrangement uses TRBV7-2 and TRBJ2-4, with 10 bases that match TRBD1. Germline values: CDR1 SGHTA, CDR2 FQGNSA. Trimming cost V 5 bases and J 7 bases; bases outside gene matches: 5. The CDR3 length is 14 residues. The CDR3 DNA sequence: TGTGCCAGCAGCCCGACAGGGGGCTGGAACATTCAGTACTTC. Translated: CASSPTGGWNIQYF.